This T cell receptor beta chain was observed in a study of blood T cells in healthy people across ages (dated by TCRdb to between 2014 and 2017). Some background on the complete study: In model experiments, template switching captured roughly one uniquely barcoded TCR beta cDNA molecule for every two T cells. Four age groups were formed from the donors: young (average roughly 15 years), middle-aged (approximately 39), aged (roughly 56) and long-lived (about 80). Using deep sequencing normalized with unique cDNA molecular identifiers, the study measured how TCR beta repertoire diversity changes with age. Using the same blood draw, the study looked at two additional independent replicas of 1 million unique cDNA reads for two donors, one aged 18 to 30 and the other aged 80 or older. To avoid experimental bias, donors of different ages were spread randomly across the sequencing lanes.

Concerning this clonotype itself: Its antigen specificity is not known. No base quality values were provided; no much bigger clone lies one nucleotide off.

The method behind the library was 5' RACE. Sequencing used an Illumina HiSeq 2500. A second PCR of roughly 7 to 11 cycles was performed with a sample-barcoded 5' primer and a J-beta primer mix. A unique molecular identifier was introduced onto each TCR beta cDNA molecule by a template-switch 5' adaptor carrying 12 random nucleotides. At least 3 million CDR3-containing paired-end reads were obtained from each sample. First-strand cDNA synthesis was performed from all RNA using the Mint cDNA synthesis kit, with priming by a TRBC-specific oligonucleotide. All cDNA was treated with uracil-DNA glycosylase and then went through a first 18-cycle PCR with the universal primers M1SS and BC2_uni_R. In the source study's methods: For normalization, 1 million high-quality reads, each with a distinct molecular identifier, were randomly selected from each sample. Reads sharing molecular identifiers were discarded rather than binned into consensus sequences. MiTCR, with a Q25 quality threshold and the strictest error-elimination algorithm, was used for CDR3 identification, clonotype clustering and error correction. A nonparametric unseen species model using Euler transformation provided a lower-bound estimate of total TCR beta diversity. The public reads were reprocessed in TCRdb via fastp at Q25 and MiXCR, keeping in-frame beta chains. For every CDR3 protein sequence, its rows merge into one entry that carries the most common genes and DNA. The V and J calls shown here were made by TCRdb, not taken from the authors' results. Counted in this sample were some 1.7 million distinct CDR3 sequences; 28% of them appeared once. Together, the top ten hold less than 9.5% of the sample.

The donors were roughly 38 Caucasian individuals from Russia, aged roughly 6 to 95 years, who were systemically healthy. Each donor gave about 10 milliliters of peripheral blood, drawn into EDTA-treated Vacutainer tubes. Ficoll-Paque density-gradient centrifugation was used to isolate PBMCs, with at least 7 million per sample. Trizol reagent was used to extract total RNA from the PBMCs, yielding at least 6 micrograms per sample. For every donor, an aliquot of PBMCs went through flow cytometry to measure the percentages of naive CD45RAhigh/CD27high T cells. Summary of the overall study and its limitations: Because profiling used bulk unsorted PBMCs, naive and antigen-experienced compartments could not be compared conclusively. Compared with the aged group, more naive CD4+ T cells, fewer expanded clones and increased TCR diversity were shown by the long-lived group, suggesting age selection. A strong correlation was found between observed TCR beta diversity and the percentage of naive T cells measured by flow cytometry. As age increased, observed TCR beta diversity per million T cells dropped in a roughly linear way, and a significant reduction was already evident by age 40. Total diversity estimates from one million sequenced T cells were considered lower bounds and underestimates. Because the CMV infection status of the donors was unknown, age-related changes in expanded clonotypes may potentially have been confounded.

At the junction V is shortened by 6 bases and J by 1 base, with 11 bases in between. The germline V gene encodes CDR1 DFQATT and CDR2 SNEGSKA (reference sequence). The CDR3, from cysteine to phenylalanine, totals 13 residues. Just CDR3 DNA is preserved here, 39 bases in frame from base 1. Sequenced input: blood. The rearranged segments are TRBV20-1 and TRBJ2-3; the D gene is possibly TRBD2, with 6 bases matching. This TCR was sampled from a woman between 25 and 40 years old in good health. The DNA is as follows: TGCAGTGCAGAGGGAGGCCGCACAGATACGCAGTATTTT. Translated, this is CSAEGGRTDTQYF.